Presented here are 7 T cell receptor beta chains from one specimen sequenced in a study of blood T cells in healthy people across ages. PCR was performed a second time for 7 to 11 cycles using a sample-barcoded 5' primer and a J-beta primer mix. TCRdb reprocessed the 5' RACE reads with MiXCR, giving one entry per CDR3 protein. The sample shows under 1,000,000 distinct CDR3 sequences, under 40% of them seen only once. Sequences were obtained from blood. Receptors originate from a man younger than 35 in good health.

This rearrangement joins TRBV10-3 to TRBJ2-3, with TRBD1 as a possible D gene (5 bases). The CDR3 totals 15 residues. The germline CDR1 and CDR2 sequences are ENHRY and SYGVKD. Trimming stripped 6 bases from V and 4 bases from J, with 17 bases between. The CDR3 loop is CAISPVAGYSDTQYF. The CDR3, as DNA: TGTGCCATCAGCCCCGTGGCAGGGTATTCAGATACGCAGTATTTT.

The V and J genes are TRBV7-9 and TRBJ1-4, with 9 bases that match TRBD1. V dropped 4 bases and J dropped 8; count of bases not matched to a gene: 11. This CDR3 is built from 16 residues. Germline CDR1 SEHNR, CDR2 FQNEAQ (reference sequence). The CDR3 is CASSSSPGQGDEKLFF. CDR3 sequence (DNA): TGTGCCAGCAGCTCCTCCCCGGGACAGGGAGACGAAAAACTGTTTTTT.

This clonotype appeared a few times. This chain joins TRBV28 and TRBJ1-2, with D perhaps TRBD1 (6 bases). The CDR3 has 13 residues. Germline V CDR1 and CDR2: MDHEN, SYDVKM. Trimming left V 4 bases short and J 8 bases short, with 14 bases between. This CDR3 is CASSSTGEGGYTF. As DNA, the CDR3 is TGTGCCAGCAGTTCGACAGGTGAAGGGGGCTACACCTTC.

This clonotype was detected only a few times. The gene calls are TRBV11-2 and TRBJ2-5; D is ambiguous. The germline CDR1 and CDR2 sequences are SGHAT and FQNNGV. Trimming removed 3 bases from V and 3 bases from J, with 11 bases in between. CDR3 length: 14 amino acids. The CDR3 region has the DNA TGTGCCAGCAGCTTTTCACATGTCGAAGAGACCCAGTACTTC. This translates into CASSFSHVEETQYF. The full variable domain, in which reference TRBV11-2 and TRBJ2-5 provide the parts outside the CDR3, is EAGVAQSPRYKIIEKRQSVAFWCNPISGHATLYWYQQILGQGPKLLIQFQNNGVVDDSQLPKDRFSAERLKGVDSTLKIQPAKLEDSAVYLCASSFSHVEETQYFGPGTRLLVL.

The rearrangement links TRBV20-1 to TRBJ1-5; D is unclear. The CDR3 loop spans 10 amino acids. CDR1 and CDR2 from the germline V gene are DFQATT and SNEGSKA (reference sequence). Trimming took 4 bases from V and 6 from J, leaving 4 bases between them. CDR3 nucleotide sequence: TGCAGTGCTAACGGTCAGCCCCAGCATTTT. It yields the protein CSANGQPQHF.

This clonotype has a single count. The chain combines TRBV7-9 with TRBJ2-5, with 10 nucleotides matching TRBD1. Germline assignment: CDR1 SEHNR and CDR2 FQNEAQ (reference sequence). The trim removed 4 bases at V and 1 base at J, leaving 3 bases unmatched. The length of the CDR3 is 15 residues. The CDR3 spells CASSYGQGVQETQYF. For the CDR3, the DNA is TGTGCCAGCAGCTACGGACAGGGGGTCCAAGAGACCCAGTACTTC.

The chain is built from TRBV6-5 and TRBJ2-5; D is unclear. The CDR3 consists of 13 residues. Germline CDR1 is MNHEY and CDR2 is SVGAGI. CDR3: CPTSEMLQETQYF. The DNA of the CDR3 is TGTCCAACCAGCGAGATGCTGCAAGAGACCCAGTACTTC.